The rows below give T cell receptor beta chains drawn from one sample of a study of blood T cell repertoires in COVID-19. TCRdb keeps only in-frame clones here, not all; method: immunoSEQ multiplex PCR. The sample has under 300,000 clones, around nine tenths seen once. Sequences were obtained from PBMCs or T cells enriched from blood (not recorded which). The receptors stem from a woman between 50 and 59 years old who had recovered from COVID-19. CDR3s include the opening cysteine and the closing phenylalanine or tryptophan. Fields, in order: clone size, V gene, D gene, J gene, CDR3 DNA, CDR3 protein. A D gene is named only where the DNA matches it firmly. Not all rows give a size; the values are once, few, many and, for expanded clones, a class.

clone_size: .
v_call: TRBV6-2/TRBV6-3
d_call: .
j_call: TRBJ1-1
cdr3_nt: TGTGCCAGCAGTCGGACAGCGAACACTGAAGCTTTCTTT
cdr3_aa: CASSRTANTEAFF

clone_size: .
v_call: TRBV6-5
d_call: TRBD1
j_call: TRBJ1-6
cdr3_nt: TGTGCCAGCAGGATTAGACAGGGTAATTCACCCCTCCACTTT
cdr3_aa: CASRIRQGNSPLHF

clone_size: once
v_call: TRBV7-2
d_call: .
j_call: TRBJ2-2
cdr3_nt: TGTGCCAGCAGTACTGATTACACCGGGGAGCTGTTTTTT
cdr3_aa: CASSTDYTGELFF

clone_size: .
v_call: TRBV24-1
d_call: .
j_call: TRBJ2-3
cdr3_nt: TGTGCCACCAGTGATAACAGCCCAGATACGCAGTATTTT
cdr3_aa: CATSDNSPDTQYF

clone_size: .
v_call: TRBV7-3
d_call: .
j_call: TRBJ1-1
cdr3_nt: TGTGCCAGCAGCTTAGCGGGATTGAACACTGAAGCTTTCTTT
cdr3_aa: CASSLAGLNTEAFF

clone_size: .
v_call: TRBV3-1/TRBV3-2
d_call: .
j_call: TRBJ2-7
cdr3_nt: TGTGCCAGCAGCCAAGGGACAATTCAATACTCCTACGAGCAGTACTTC
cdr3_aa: CASSQGTIQYSYEQYF

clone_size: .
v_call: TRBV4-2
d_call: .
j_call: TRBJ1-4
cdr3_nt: TGTGCCAGCAGCCAAGAGTTGGGGGCTACTAATGAAAAACTGTTTTTT
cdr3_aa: CASSQELGATNEKLFF

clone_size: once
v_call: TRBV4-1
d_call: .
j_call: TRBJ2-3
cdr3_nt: TGCGCCAGCAGCCAAGGTGTTCTGTGGGCGACCAGCACAGATACGCAGTATTTT
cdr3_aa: CASSQGVLWATSTDTQYF

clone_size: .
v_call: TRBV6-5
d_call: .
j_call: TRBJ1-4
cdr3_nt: TGTGCCAGCAGGCTGGAGGCCAGTAATGAAAAACTGTTTTTT
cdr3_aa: CASRLEASNEKLFF

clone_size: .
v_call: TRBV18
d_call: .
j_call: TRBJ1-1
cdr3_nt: TGTGCCAGCTCACCGGGTCAATCTGAGGCTGAAGCTTTCTTT
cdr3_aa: CASSPGQSEAEAFF

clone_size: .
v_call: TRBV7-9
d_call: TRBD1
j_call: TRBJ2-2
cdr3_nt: TGTGCCAGCAGCTCCCGGGACAGAGATTATGGGGGTCCCGGGGAGCTGTTTTTT
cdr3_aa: CASSSRDRDYGGPGELFF

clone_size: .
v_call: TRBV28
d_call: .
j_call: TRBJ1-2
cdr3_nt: TGTGCCAGCAGCCCCGGGACTATAGGGATCTATGGCTACACCTTC
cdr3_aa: CASSPGTIGIYGYTF

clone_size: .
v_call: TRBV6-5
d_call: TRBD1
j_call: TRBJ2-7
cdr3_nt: TGTGCCAGAAACCGGGACAGGGCCACCTACGAGCAGTACTTC
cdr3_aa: CARNRDRATYEQYF

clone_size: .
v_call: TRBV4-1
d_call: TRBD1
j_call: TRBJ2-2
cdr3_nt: TGCGCCAGCAGCCAAGAGGTCCCCGGGACAGCGAACACCGGGGAGCTGTTTTTT
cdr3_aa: CASSQEVPGTANTGELFF

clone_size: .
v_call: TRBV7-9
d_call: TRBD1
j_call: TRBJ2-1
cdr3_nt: TGTGCCAGCAGCTTAGCCAGGGGGCGAATGGGTAATGAGCAGTTCTTC
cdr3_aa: CASSLARGRMGNEQFF

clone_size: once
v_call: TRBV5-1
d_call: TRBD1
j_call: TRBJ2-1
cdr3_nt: TGCGCCAGCAGCTCAACAGGGGAGTTTTCCTACAATGAGCAGTTCTTC
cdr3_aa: CASSSTGEFSYNEQFF

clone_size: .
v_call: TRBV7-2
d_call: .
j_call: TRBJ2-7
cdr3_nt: TGTGCCAGCAGCTTAGTATGGCGGCCCGCCTCCTACGAGCAGTACTTC
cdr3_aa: CASSLVWRPASYEQYF

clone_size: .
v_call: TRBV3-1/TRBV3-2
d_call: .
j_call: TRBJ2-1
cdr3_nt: TGTGCCAGCAGCCAAGGTAATCCGGGAGCCGACGTGGAGCAGTTCTTC
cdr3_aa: CASSQGNPGADVEQFF

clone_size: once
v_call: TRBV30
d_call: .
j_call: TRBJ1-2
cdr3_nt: TGTGCCAGAGACAGAGACTATGGCTACACCTTC
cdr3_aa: CARDRDYGYTF

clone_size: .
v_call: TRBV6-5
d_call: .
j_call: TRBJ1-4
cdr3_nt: TGTGCCAGCAGTTACTCGTATGGAGACAATGAAAAACTGTTTTTT
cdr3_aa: CASSYSYGDNEKLFF

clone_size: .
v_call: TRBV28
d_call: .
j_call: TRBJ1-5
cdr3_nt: TGTGCCAGCAGTTTAGGAGGAAGGGTCAATCAGCCCCAGCATTTT
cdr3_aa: CASSLGGRVNQPQHF

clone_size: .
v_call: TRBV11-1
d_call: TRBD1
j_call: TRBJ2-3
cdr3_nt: TGTGCCAGCAGCCCTCCGGACAGGGTCACAGATACGCAGTATTTT
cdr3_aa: CASSPPDRVTDTQYF

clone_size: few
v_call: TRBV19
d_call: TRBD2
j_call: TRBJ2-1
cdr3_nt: TGTGCCAGTAGTAGAGCCCTAGCGGGTGAGCAGTTCTTC
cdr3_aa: CASSRALAGEQFF

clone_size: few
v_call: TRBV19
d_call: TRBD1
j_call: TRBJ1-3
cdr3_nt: TGTGCCAGTTTGGACAGGGTCTCTGGAAACACCATATATTTT
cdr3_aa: CASLDRVSGNTIYF

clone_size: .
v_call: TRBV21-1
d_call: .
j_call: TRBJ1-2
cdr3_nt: TGTGCCAGCAGGCCGGGATCTGTAGGATATGGCTACACCTTC
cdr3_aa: CASRPGSVGYGYTF

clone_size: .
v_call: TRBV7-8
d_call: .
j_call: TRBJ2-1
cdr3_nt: TGTGCCAGCCTCCGGTTTCAAGAGAGAGGTGAGCAGTTCTTC
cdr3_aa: CASLRFQERGEQFF

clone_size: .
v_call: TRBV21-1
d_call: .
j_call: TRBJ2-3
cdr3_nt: TGTGCCAGCAGCAAAAGGTGCCAAAAGCGGGGGGGGAGCACAGATACGCAGTATTTT
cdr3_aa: CASSKRCQKRGGSTDTQYF

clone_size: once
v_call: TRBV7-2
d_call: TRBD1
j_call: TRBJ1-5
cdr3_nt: TGTGCCAGCAGCTCCTTCCCCGGACAGGGAGATCAGCCCCAGCATTTT
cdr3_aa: CASSSFPGQGDQPQHF

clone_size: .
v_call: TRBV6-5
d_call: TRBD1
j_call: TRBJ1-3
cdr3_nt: TGTGCCAGCAGGAGACAGGGGGCGAACACCATATATTTT
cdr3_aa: CASRRQGANTIYF

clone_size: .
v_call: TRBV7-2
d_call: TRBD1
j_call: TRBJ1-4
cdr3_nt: TGTGCCAGCAGCCTGGCCGGGACAGGGGACGAAAAACTGTTTTTT
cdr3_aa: CASSLAGTGDEKLFF

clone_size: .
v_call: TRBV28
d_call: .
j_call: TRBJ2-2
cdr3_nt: TGTGCCAGCAGTTTCTCCGCTAGGGGGAGCGGGGAGCTGTTTTTT
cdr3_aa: CASSFSARGSGELFF

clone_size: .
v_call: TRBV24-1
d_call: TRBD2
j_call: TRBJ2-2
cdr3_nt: TGTGCCACCAGTGCCCCGAGCGGGAGGGATATCACCGGGGAGCTGTTTTTT
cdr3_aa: CATSAPSGRDITGELFF

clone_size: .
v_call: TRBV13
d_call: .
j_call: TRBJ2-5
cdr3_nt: TGTGCCAGCAGCTTAGGTCTCGGCCAAGAGACCCAGTACTTC
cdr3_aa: CASSLGLGQETQYF

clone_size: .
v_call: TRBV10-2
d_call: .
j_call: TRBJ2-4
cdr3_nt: TGCGCCAGCAGTGTACCAGTTAGGGGTAACATTCAGTACTTC
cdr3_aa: CASSVPVRGNIQYF

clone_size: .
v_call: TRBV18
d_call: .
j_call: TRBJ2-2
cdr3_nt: TGTGCCAGCTCACCACCGGGGAGAGCCGGGGAGCTGTTTTTT
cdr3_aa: CASSPPGRAGELFF

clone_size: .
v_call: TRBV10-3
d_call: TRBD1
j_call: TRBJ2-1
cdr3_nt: TGTGCCACAGGGGGCGGAACAGTACACCACAATGAGCAGTTCTTC
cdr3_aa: CATGGGTVHHNEQFF

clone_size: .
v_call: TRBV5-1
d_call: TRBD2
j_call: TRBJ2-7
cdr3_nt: TGCGCCAGCAGCCCCGCCGGGACTAGCGGGAGAGCCCTAGAGCAGTACTTC
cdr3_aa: CASSPAGTSGRALEQYF

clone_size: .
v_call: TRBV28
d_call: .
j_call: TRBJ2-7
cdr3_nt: TGTGCCAGCAGTTTATCGAGCAGGGGAGGGCGCGAGCAGTACTTC
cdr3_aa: CASSLSSRGGREQYF

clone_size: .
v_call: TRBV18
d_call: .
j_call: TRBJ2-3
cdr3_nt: TGTGCCAGCTCACCCAATCAGGGCACAGATACGCAGTATTTT
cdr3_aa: CASSPNQGTDTQYF

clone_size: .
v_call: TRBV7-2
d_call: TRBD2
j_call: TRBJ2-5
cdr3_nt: TGTGCCAGCAGCTTCATAGCGGGAGACTCACAATTCCAAGAGACCCAGTACTTC
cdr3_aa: CASSFIAGDSQFQETQYF

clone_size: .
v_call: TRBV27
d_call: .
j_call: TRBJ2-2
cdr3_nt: TGTGCCACTTCGAGACTAGACACCGGGGAGCTGTTTTTT
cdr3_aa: CATSRLDTGELFF